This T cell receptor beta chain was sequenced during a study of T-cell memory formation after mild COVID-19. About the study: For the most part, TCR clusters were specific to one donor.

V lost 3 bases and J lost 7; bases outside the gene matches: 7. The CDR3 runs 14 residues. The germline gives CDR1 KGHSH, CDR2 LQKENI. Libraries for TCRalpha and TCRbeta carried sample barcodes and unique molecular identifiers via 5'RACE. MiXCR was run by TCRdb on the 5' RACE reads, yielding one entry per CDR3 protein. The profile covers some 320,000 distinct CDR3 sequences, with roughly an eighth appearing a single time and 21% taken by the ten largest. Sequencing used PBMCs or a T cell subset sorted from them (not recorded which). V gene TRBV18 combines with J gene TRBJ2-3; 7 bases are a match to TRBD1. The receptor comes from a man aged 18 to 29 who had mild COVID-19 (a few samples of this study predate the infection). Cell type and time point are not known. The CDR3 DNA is TGTGCCAGCTCACCGGCGGCAGGGGGAAATACGCAGTATTTT. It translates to CASSPAAGGNTQYF. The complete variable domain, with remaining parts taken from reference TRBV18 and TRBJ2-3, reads NAGVMQNPRHLVRRRGQEARLRCSPMKGHSHVYWYRQLPEEGLKFMVYLQKENIIDESGMPKERFSAEFPKEGPSILRIQQVVRGDSAAYFCASSPAAGGNTQYFGPGTRLTVL.